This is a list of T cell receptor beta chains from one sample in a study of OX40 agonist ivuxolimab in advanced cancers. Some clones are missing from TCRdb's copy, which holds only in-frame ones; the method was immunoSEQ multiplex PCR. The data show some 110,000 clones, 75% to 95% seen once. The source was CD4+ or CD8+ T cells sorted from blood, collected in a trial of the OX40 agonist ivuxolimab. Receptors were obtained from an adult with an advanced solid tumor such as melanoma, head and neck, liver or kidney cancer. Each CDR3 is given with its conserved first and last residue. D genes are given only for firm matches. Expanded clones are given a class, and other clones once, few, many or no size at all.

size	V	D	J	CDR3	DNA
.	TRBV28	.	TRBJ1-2	CASSFAVAGANYGYTF	TGTGCCAGCAGTTTTGCAGTGGCAGGAGCTAACTATGGCTACACCTTC
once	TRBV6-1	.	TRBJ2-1	CASSEAGVSYNEQFF	TGTGCCAGCAGTGAAGCGGGCGTCTCCTACAATGAGCAGTTCTTC
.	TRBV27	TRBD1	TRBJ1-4	CASGGTALREKLFF	TGTGCCAGCGGAGGGACAGCTCTCCGGGAAAAACTGTTTTTT
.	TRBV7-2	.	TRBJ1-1	CASRGRPMANTEAFF	TGTGCCAGCAGAGGGAGACCTATGGCGAACACTGAAGCTTTCTTT
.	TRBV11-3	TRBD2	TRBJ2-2	CASSSSRPGLAGENTGELFF	TGTGCCAGCAGCTCCTCAAGACCGGGACTAGCGGGGGAGAACACCGGGGAGCTGTTTTTT
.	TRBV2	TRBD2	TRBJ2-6	CASSEAPRGLAGGYGSGANVLTF	TGTGCCAGCAGTGAAGCCCCGAGGGGACTAGCGGGGGGGTATGGCTCTGGGGCCAACGTCCTGACTTTC
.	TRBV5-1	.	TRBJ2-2	CASSSYSVDTGELFF	TGCGCCAGCAGCTCCTATAGCGTAGACACCGGGGAGCTGTTTTTT
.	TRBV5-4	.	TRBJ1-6	CASSLFSPLHF	TGTGCCAGCAGCTTGTTTTCACCCCTCCACTTT
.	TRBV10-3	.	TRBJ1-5	CAIGTSLSNQPQHF	TGTGCCATAGGGACTTCCCTTAGCAATCAGCCCCAGCATTTT
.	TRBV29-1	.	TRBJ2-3	CSVDLFRDTQYF	TGCAGCGTTGACTTGTTTAGGGATACGCAGTATTTT
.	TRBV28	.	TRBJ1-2	CASRPLIANYGYTF	TGTGCCAGCAGACCTCTCATAGCTAACTATGGCTACACCTTC
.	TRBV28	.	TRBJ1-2	CASSPARTGNYGYTF	TGTGCCAGCAGTCCGGCCCGGACGGGGAACTATGGCTACACCTTC
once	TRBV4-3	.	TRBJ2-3	CASSQERQGRDTQYF	TGCGCCAGCAGCCAAGAGAGGCAAGGCAGGGATACGCAGTATTTT
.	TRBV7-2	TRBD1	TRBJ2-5	CASSWGQAPGETQYF	TGTGCCAGCAGCTGGGGACAGGCTCCAGGGGAGACCCAGTACTTC
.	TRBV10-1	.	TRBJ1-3	CASSGGLSGNTIYF	TGCGCCAGCAGTGGCGGACTCTCTGGAAACACCATATATTTT
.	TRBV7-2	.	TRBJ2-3	CASSSGGSDTQYF	TGTGCCAGCAGCTCGGGGGGCTCAGATACGCAGTATTTT
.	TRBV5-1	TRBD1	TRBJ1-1	CASSPGTANTEAFF	TGCGCCAGCAGCCCCGGGACAGCGAACACTGAAGCTTTCTTT
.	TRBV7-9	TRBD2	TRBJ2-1	CASSLARATSGVNEQFF	TGTGCCAGCAGCTTAGCAAGGGCAACTAGCGGGGTAAATGAGCAGTTCTTC
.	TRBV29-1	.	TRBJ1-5	CSIGGEGNQPQHF	TGCAGCATCGGGGGAGAGGGCAATCAGCCCCAGCATTTT
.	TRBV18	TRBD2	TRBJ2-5	CASSPASGVQETQYF	TGTGCCAGCTCACCTGCTAGCGGGGTCCAAGAGACCCAGTACTTC
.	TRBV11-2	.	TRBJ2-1	CASSLNEQFF	TGTGCCAGCAGCTTAAATGAGCAGTTCTTC
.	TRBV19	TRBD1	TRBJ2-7	CASSTEDRGRGYEQYF	TGTGCCAGTAGTACGGAGGACAGGGGGCGTGGGTACGAGCAGTACTTC
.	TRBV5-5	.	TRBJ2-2	CASSLWGSTGELFF	TGTGCCAGCAGCTTGTGGGGCAGCACCGGGGAGCTGTTTTTT
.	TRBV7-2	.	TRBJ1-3	CASSLSGPPGNTIYF	TGTGCCAGCAGCTTATCGGGGCCCCCAGGAAACACCATATATTTT
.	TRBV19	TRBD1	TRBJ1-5	CASSRGQLSNQPQHF	TGTGCCAGTAGTAGGGGACAGCTTAGCAATCAGCCCCAGCATTTT
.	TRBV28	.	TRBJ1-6	CASSLLAQDNSPLHF	TGTGCCAGCAGTCTTCTCGCGCAAGATAATTCACCCCTCCACTTT
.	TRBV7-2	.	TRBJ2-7	CASSPQTGLHEQYF	TGTGCCAGCAGCCCGCAAACAGGGCTGCACGAGCAGTACTTC
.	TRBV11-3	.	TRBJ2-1	CASSPRTPGNEQFF	TGTGCCAGCAGCCCAAGGACACCCGGGAATGAGCAGTTCTTC
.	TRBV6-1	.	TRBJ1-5	CASSEDRHNQPQHF	TGTGCCAGCAGTGAAGATAGGCACAATCAGCCCCAGCATTTT
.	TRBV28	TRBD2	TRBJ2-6	CASSSRLAGTISGANVLTF	TGTGCCAGCAGTTCGCGACTAGCGGGGACTATTTCTGGGGCCAACGTCCTGACTTTC
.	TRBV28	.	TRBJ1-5	CASKAGYNQPQHF	TGTGCCAGCAAGGCAGGGTACAATCAGCCCCAGCATTTT
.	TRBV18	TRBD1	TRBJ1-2	CASSPRTGEAAGYTF	TGTGCCAGCTCACCCCGGACAGGGGAAGCGGCTGGCTACACCTTC
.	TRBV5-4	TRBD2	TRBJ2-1	CASTSSTGTSGKNEQFF	TGTGCCAGCACCTCGTCAACCGGGACTAGCGGGAAAAATGAGCAGTTCTTC
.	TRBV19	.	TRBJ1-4	CASSASANEKLFF	TGTGCCAGTAGTGCGTCGGCTAATGAAAAACTGTTTTTT
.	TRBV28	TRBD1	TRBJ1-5	CASRQGDSNQPQHF	TGTGCCAGTCGACAGGGGGATAGCAATCAGCCCCAGCATTTT
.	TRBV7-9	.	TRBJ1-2	CASSFVNNYGYTF	TGTGCCAGCAGCTTCGTGAATAACTATGGCTACACCTTC
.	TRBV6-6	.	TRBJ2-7	CASGRGTGYEQYF	TGTGCCAGCGGGCGGGGGACAGGCTACGAGCAGTACTTC
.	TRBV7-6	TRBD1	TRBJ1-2	CASSLGTGGYGYTF	TGTGCCAGCAGCTTAGGGACAGGGGGCTATGGCTACACCTTC
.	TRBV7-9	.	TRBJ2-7	CASSPGAPPYEQYF	TGTGCCAGCAGCCCCGGGGCCCCCCCCTACGAGCAGTACTTC